These 15 T cell receptor beta chains share one sample of origin, sequenced in a study of T cell repertoires in cytomegalovirus infection. From the reads, TCRdb called clonotypes with MiXCR, one entry per CDR3 protein. This table has 490,000 or so distinct CDR3 sequences, about 11% appearing once. Sequences were obtained from PBMCs. Receptors originate from a human donor in good health (CMV status not recorded). Some clones in this sample may be carry-over from other donors' samples.

This clonotype was observed many times. The chain is built from TRBV7-3 and TRBJ2-2; D possibly uses TRBD1 or TRBD2 (5 bases each). V lost 5 bases to trimming and J lost 5 bases, with 9 bases between them. The CDR3 consists of 13 residues. CDR1 and CDR2 (germline): SGHTA, FQGTGA. CDR3 in amino acids: CASSHGGTGELFF. CDR3 coding DNA: TGTGCCAGCAGCCATGGGGGAACCGGGGAGCTGTTTTTT. The full variable domain, its missing parts supplied by reference TRBV7-3 and TRBJ2-2, is GAGVSQTPSNKVTEKGKYVELRCDPISGHTALYWYRQSLGQGPEFLIYFQGTGAADDSGLPNDRFFAVRPEGSVSTLKIQRTERGDSAVYLCASSHGGTGELFFGEGSRLTVL.

In this sample, this clonotype turned up many times. The rearrangement joins TRBV11-3 to TRBJ2-1; possibly TRBD2 for D (5 bases). The CDR3 totals 14 residues. CDR1 is SGHNT, CDR2 YENEEA, per germline. The ends were cut back, 1 base at V and 8 bases at J, with 12 bases in the middle. Here the CDR3 DNA reads TGTGCCAGCAGCTTAGTGGGAAAGGAGGATGAGCAGTTCTTC. Translated, it gives CASSLVGKEDEQFF. The entire variable domain, with the rest obtained from reference TRBV11-3 and TRBJ2-1, is as follows: EAGVVQSPRYKIIEKKQPVAFWCNPISGHNTLYWYLQNLGQGPELLIRYENEEAVDDSQLPKDRFSAERLKGVDSTLKIQPAELGDSAVYLCASSLVGKEDEQFFGPGTRLTVL.

This clonotype was recorded a few times. This rearrangement joins TRBV7-9 to TRBJ2-1; 11 nucleotides agree with TRBD1. Germline V gene lookup returns CDR1 SEHNR and CDR2 FQNEAQ (reference sequence). Trimming removed 7 bases from V and 6 bases from J; junction bases left unmatched: 8. CDR3 length: 15 amino acids. This chain's CDR3 is CASTKGQGASNEQFF. DNA for the CDR3: TGTGCCAGCACCAAAGGACAGGGGGCGTCCAATGAGCAGTTCTTC. Full variable domain (missing parts from reference TRBV7-9 and TRBJ2-1): DTGVSQNPRHKITKRGQNVTFRCDPISEHNRLYWYRQTLGQGPEFLTYFQNEAQLEKSRLLSDRFSAERPKGSFSTLEIQRTEQGDSAMYLCASTKGQGASNEQFFGPGTRLTVL.

The gene calls are TRBV2 and TRBJ1-4, with D possibly being TRBD1 (5 bases). Trimming took off 4 bases at V and 7 bases at J, with 16 bases between the two ends. This CDR3 is built from 15 residues. Germline V CDR1 and CDR2: SNHLY, FYNNEI. The CDR3 spells CASSGSGPMGEKLFF. CDR3 bases: TGTGCCAGCAGTGGCTCGGGGCCAATGGGTGAAAAACTGTTTTTT.

This clonotype came up many times. The J gene is TRBJ1-1, the V gene TRBV7-2; no firm D call. The CDR3 has 14 residues. Trimming took 5 bases from V and 5 from J, leaving 15 bases between them. Looked up from germline, CDR1 is SGHTA and CDR2 is FQGNSA. CDR3 bases: TGTGCCAGCAGCCACCTGTCGGGGAGTACTGAAGCTTTCTTT. This gives the protein CASSHLSGSTEAFF.

This clonotype was detected ten times or more. The V gene is TRBV20-1, the J gene TRBJ2-5; 8 bases agree with TRBD2. The V gene's germline CDR1 is DFQATT and CDR2 SNEGSKA (reference sequence). Trimming took 2 bases from V and 4 from J; bases not matched to a gene: 6. The CDR3 is 14 residues long. The CDR3 DNA follows: TGCAGTGCTAGATCGCGGAGCGGGGGAGAGACCCAGTACTTC. Translation: CSARSRSGGETQYF.

This clonotype was seen ten or more times. The J gene is TRBJ1-1, the V gene TRBV4-2; perhaps TRBD1 as D (5 bases). From germline, CDR1 is LGHNA and CDR2 YNFKEQ. The length of the CDR3 is 16 residues. Trimming took 1 base from V and 3 from J, leaving 15 bases between them. The DNA for the CDR3 is TGTGCCAGCAGCCAAGTCCCATTGTCGGGGGACACTGAAGCTTTCTTT. Its protein product is CASSQVPLSGDTEAFF.

Ten or more counts support this clonotype. The V gene is TRBV6-2 or TRBV6-3, the J gene TRBJ1-6, with 9 bases that match TRBD1. The CDR3 is made up of 17 amino acids. Trimming cost V 2 bases and J 7 bases; bases outside gene matches: 9. Germline V lookup: CDR1 MNHEY, CDR2 SVGEGT. The CDR3 DNA reads as TGTGCCAGCAGTTACCCGGGACAGGGAAGAAGGAATTCACCCCTCCACTTT. Translating gives CASSYPGQGRRNSPLHF.

The rearrangement links TRBV27 to TRBJ1-4, with 7 bases that match TRBD1. Germline V gives CDR1 MNHEY, CDR2 SMNVEV (reference sequence). V shed 6 bases, J shed 6 bases, and the junction held 10 bases outside the gene matches. CDR3 length: 15 residues. DNA of the CDR3: TGTGCCAGCAGCCTGAAAAGGGGGCGCGATGAAAAACTGTTTTTT. Translated: CASSLKRGRDEKLFF.

This chain connects TRBV29-1 to TRBJ2-2; D uncertain. V lost 7 bases and J 6 bases, leaving 18 bases between the germline ends. Germline loops: CDR1 SQVTM, CDR2 ANQGSEA. This CDR3 has 14 residues. CDR3 in amino acids: CSAMDGSRPGELFF. DNA of the CDR3: TGCAGCGCTATGGACGGTTCAAGGCCCGGGGAGCTGTTTTTT.

This clonotype was seen more than once but under ten times. This chain links TRBV6-4 with TRBJ1-3; 7 nucleotides agree with TRBD1. This CDR3 is 14 amino acids long. V lost 7 bases, J lost 4 bases, and 7 bases stayed unmatched. Germline-derived CDR1 and CDR2 are MRHNA and SNTAGT. The CDR3 sequence: CASTVPGQGNTIYF. The CDR3 bases are TGTGCCAGCACCGTCCCGGGACAGGGAAACACCATATATTTT.

This clonotype was observed a few times. The V and J genes are TRBV2 and TRBJ1-1; D might be TRBD1 (6 bases). The germline V gene has CDR1 SNHLY and CDR2 FYNNEI. The CDR3 is made up of 14 amino acids. Trimming removed 6 bases from V and 3 bases from J, with 14 bases in between. CDR3 sequence reads: CASSEEGVDTEAFF. In DNA form, the CDR3 reads TGTGCCAGCAGCGAGGAGGGGGTGGACACTGAAGCTTTCTTT.

This clonotype came up a few times. V gene TRBV20-1 combines with J gene TRBJ1-2; D remains unclear. The germline V gene encodes CDR1 DFQATT and CDR2 SNEGSKA (reference sequence). The CDR3 covers 13 residues. The V gene lost 2 bases and the J gene lost 2 bases, with 9 bases spanning the gap. The CDR3 is CSARRTANYGYTF. CDR3 nucleotides: TGCAGTGCTAGAAGGACTGCAAACTATGGCTACACCTTC.

This clonotype was seen many times. The rearrangement links TRBV28 to TRBJ2-1; D is perhaps TRBD1 (6 bases). Germline assignment: CDR1 MDHEN and CDR2 SYDVKM. The CDR3 is 15 residues long. V was clipped by 7 bases and J by 6 bases, with 19 bases between them. The CDR3 nucleotides read TGTGCCAGCACCCAGGGGCGGAGAAGGGCCAATGAGCAGTTCTTC. It translates to CASTQGRRRANEQFF.

This clonotype was seen many times. The chain recombines TRBV6-2 or TRBV6-3 with TRBJ2-3; 7 bases align to TRBD1. CDR1 is MNHEY and CDR2 is SVGEGT in the germline V gene. There are 16 residues in the CDR3. J lost 2 bases, V lost 2 bases, and 7 bases had no gene match. The CDR3 is CASSYPRTGPTDTQYF. The CDR3 coding sequence is TGTGCCAGCAGTTACCCTCGGACAGGACCCACAGATACGCAGTATTTT.